Here is one TCR beta chain with its context. The sample originates from a study of blood T cell repertoires in COVID-19. On the study more broadly: Samples came from the United States, Italy and Spain, spanning acute and convalescent COVID-19. Sources were T cells, B-cell-depleted T cells, or PBMCs; the material itself was cDNA or gDNA.

Per the original data handling: How many nucleated cells were present was estimated from reference gene primer amplification. Assay: immunoSEQ multiplex PCR; the TCRdb copy retains only in-frame clones and omits some. That table supplies the V and J calls and clone size; D and trimming were determined from the DNA. In the table there are some 66,000 clones, approximately 86% of which are singletons. The V segment lost 3 bases and the J segment 0 bases; nucleotides outside the gene matches: 3. This CDR3 is built from 17 residues. Looked up from germline, CDR1 is KGHDR and CDR2 is SFDVKD. The V call is TRBV24-1, the J call TRBJ2-1; 11 nucleotides match TRBD1. The sample was peripheral blood. The receptor was derived from a man in his sixties with acute or convalescent COVID-19. The DNA for the CDR3 is TGTGCCACCAGTGATCCAGGGACAGGGGGCTCCTACAATGAGCAGTTCTTC. Residues: CATSDPGTGGSYNEQFF.